This T cell receptor beta chain was sequenced in a study of blood T cell repertoires in COVID-19. Overall study: Collection of acute and convalescent COVID-19 samples took place in the United States, Italy and Spain. PBMCs, B-cell-depleted T cells, or T cells provided the cDNA or gDNA that made up the material.

CDR1 and CDR2 (germline): SEHNR, FQNEAQ (reference sequence). CDR3 length: 17 amino acids. J gave up 5 bases and V 7 bases, and 12 bases lay outside the gene matches. In the source study's methods: Researchers report that nucleated cell counts were estimated from reference gene primer amplification. Here immunoSEQ multiplex PCR was the method, and the copy in TCRdb shows in-frame clones only, minus some. V and J calls plus clone size are reproduced from that table; the DNA served to infer D and trimming. The table shows tens of thousands of clones, with about 85% occurring only once. This clone was detected once.

The chain joins TRBV7-9 to TRBJ2-4, with 12 bases matching TRBD2. The sequenced material came from peripheral blood. The receptor comes from a human donor in a cohort sampled during active COVID-19. The CDR3: CASTPFRLAGAENIQYF. DNA of the CDR3: TGTGCCAGCACGCCTTTCCGACTAGCGGGGGCGGAAAACATTCAGTACTTC. The full variable domain, in which reference TRBV7-9 and TRBJ2-4 provide the parts outside the CDR3, is DTGVSQNPRHKITKRGQNVTFRCDPISEHNRLYWYRQTLGQGPEFLTYFQNEAQLEKSRLLSDRFSAERPKGSFSTLEIQRTEQGDSAMYLCASTPFRLAGAENIQYFGAGTRLSVL.